The 30 T cell receptor beta chains below were found in one sample sequenced in a study of T cells in localized non-small cell lung cancer. Profiling relied on immunoSEQ multiplex PCR, and the TCRdb table lists in-frame clones only, not all of them. The table lists around 35,000 clones, 93% of them singletons. Sequencing used peripheral blood, obtained before any cancer treatment. All receptors derive from a female donor aged 60 or older with stage I lung adenocarcinoma.

This clone was counted a single time. V is TRBV7-6 and J is TRBJ2-7; no definite D call. Trimming removed 1 base from V and 0 bases from J, with 10 bases in between. The CDR3 extends over 15 amino acids. Germline V gene lookup returns CDR1 SGHVS and CDR2 FNYEAQ. CDR3 DNA sequence: TGTGCCAGCAGCTTAGAAGTAGGGCCCTCCTACGAGCAGTACTTC. Protein: CASSLEVGPSYEQYF.

The CDR3 spells CATSSWGSGEQFF. As DNA, the CDR3 is TGTGCCACCAGCAGTTGGGGGAGCGGTGAGCAGTTCTTC. This chain uses TRBV15 with TRBJ2-1; D possibly uses TRBD1 or TRBD2 (5 bases each). This CDR3 spans 13 amino acids. The germline CDR1 and CDR2 sequences are LNHNV and YYDKDF (reference sequence). The V end was cut by 3 bases, the J end by 9 bases, with 12 bases between.

V gene TRBV25-1 combines with J gene TRBJ1-1, with D maybe TRBD1 (6 bases). Germline-derived CDR1 and CDR2 are MGHDK and SYGVNS. The CDR3 consists of 15 residues. V was cut by 1 base and J by 5 bases, with 14 bases left in between. CDR3 amino acids: CASSEWSGGVTEAFF. CDR3 bases: TGTGCCAGCAGTGAATGGAGCGGGGGCGTTACTGAAGCTTTCTTT.

The chain links TRBV5-4 to TRBJ2-1; either TRBD1 or TRBD2 may fit D (5 bases each). V lost 3 bases and J lost 0, with 10 bases in between. The CDR3 is 15 amino acids. Germline CDR1 and CDR2: SGHNT and YYREEE (reference sequence). The CDR3 nucleotides are TGTGCCAGCAGCTCAGGGACGATCTCCTACAATGAGCAGTTCTTC. Amino acid sequence: CASSSGTISYNEQFF.

The V call is TRBV15, the J call TRBJ1-2; D unresolved. Germline V gene data show CDR1 as LNHNV and CDR2 as YYDKDF (reference sequence). Trimming pared 4 bases from V and 4 bases from J, leaving 10 bases between. The CDR3 is 13 residues long. The DNA of the CDR3 is TGTGCCACCAGCACGGTGAACCTCTATGGCTACACCTTC. Its translation is CATSTVNLYGYTF.

This clone came up once. The V and J genes are TRBV5-1 and TRBJ1-3; 8 nucleotides match TRBD1. Germline assignment: CDR1 SGHRS and CDR2 YFSETQ. The length of the CDR3 is 14 residues. The junction had 9 bases not matched to a gene; V was cut back by 9 bases and J by 4 bases. CDR3 bases: TGCGCCACCAAAGCCGGGACAGGCGGAAACACCATATATTTT. Residues: CATKAGTGGNTIYF.

This chain connects TRBV5-4 to TRBJ2-1; 11 bases fit TRBD2. The V gene end was trimmed by 0 bases and the J gene end by 4 bases; junction bases not matched to a gene: 3. This CDR3 spans 16 amino acids. Germline V gene sequence: CDR1 SGHNT, CDR2 YYREEE (reference sequence). The chain's CDR3 is CASSLGSSGRYNEQFF. DNA for the CDR3: TGTGCCAGCAGCTTGGGGTCTAGCGGGAGGTACAATGAGCAGTTCTTC.

V and J are TRBV5-1 and TRBJ2-5; D remains ambiguous. V gave up 4 bases and J gave up 0 bases, with 13 bases separating them. In germline, CDR1 is SGHRS, CDR2 YFSETQ. The CDR3 covers 15 residues. CDR3 region: CASSLIPGNQETQYF. The CDR3 region has the DNA TGCGCCAGCAGCCTTATCCCGGGTAACCAAGAGACCCAGTACTTC.

The V gene is TRBV2, the J gene TRBJ2-5; D could derive from TRBD1 or TRBD2 (6 bases each). Germline V gene sequence: CDR1 SNHLY, CDR2 FYNNEI. With 6 bases removed from V and 5 bases from J, the gap between germline ends came to 19 bases. The CDR3 length is 15 residues. The DNA of the CDR3 is TGTGCCAGCAGCGCGGATAGCGGAGGGGGGGAGACCCAGTACTTC. Encoded protein: CASSADSGGGETQYF.

V is TRBV2 and J is TRBJ2-2; D might be TRBD2 (5 bases). There are 13 residues in the CDR3. With 6 bases removed from V and 5 bases from J, the gap between germline ends came to 10 bases. Germline V gene lookup returns CDR1 SNHLY and CDR2 FYNNEI. The chain's CDR3 is CASSNERTGELFF. The CDR3 bases are TGTGCCAGCAGCAACGAGCGGACCGGGGAGCTGTTTTTT.

The chain is built from TRBV15 and TRBJ1-2, with D unresolved. Deletions cut 0 bases from V and 5 bases from J, with 10 bases between. Germline values: CDR1 LNHNV, CDR2 YYDKDF (reference sequence). This CDR3 is 14 amino acids long. For the CDR3, the DNA is TGTGCCACCAGCAGAGATTACCTGCAATATGGCTACACCTTC. Protein: CATSRDYLQYGYTF.

The genes are TRBV5-4 and TRBJ2-7; D not resolved. The V gene's germline CDR1 is SGHNT and CDR2 YYREEE (reference sequence). V was pared by 1 base and J by 3 bases, with 2 bases between. CDR3 size: 11 residues. DNA for the CDR3: TGTGCCAGCAGCTTGTACTACGAGCAGTACTTC. Its protein product is CASSLYYEQYF.

The chain is built from TRBV7-6 and TRBJ2-3; possibly TRBD2 for D (5 bases). Germline lookup yields CDR1 SGHVS and CDR2 FNYEAQ. Trimming removed 0 bases from V and 6 bases from J, with 22 bases in between. The CDR3 has 18 residues. The CDR3: CASSLASQEAQSRDTQYF. The DNA for the CDR3 is TGTGCCAGCAGCTTAGCCTCTCAGGAGGCCCAAAGTAGGGATACGCAGTATTTT.

The V gene is TRBV11-2, the J gene TRBJ2-1; D not resolved. From germline, CDR1 is SGHAT and CDR2 FQNNGV. Trimming pared 0 bases from V and 2 bases from J, leaving 5 bases between. This CDR3 has 14 residues. The CDR3 loop is CASSLDWAYNEQFF. The CDR3 DNA reads TGTGCCAGCAGCTTAGATTGGGCCTACAATGAGCAGTTCTTC.

The chain recombines TRBV28 with TRBJ1-1; D is ambiguous. V gave up 9 bases and J gave up 3 bases, with 8 bases separating them. This CDR3 has 11 amino acids. Germline-derived CDR1 and CDR2 are MDHEN and SYDVKM. CDR3 bases: TGTGCCAGTCGGCAGGACACTGAAGCTTTCTTT. Protein product: CASRQDTEAFF. Drawing the rest from reference TRBV28 and TRBJ1-1, the complete variable domain is DVKVTQSSRYLVKRTGEKVFLECVQDMDHENMFWYRQDPGLGLRLIYFSYDVKMKEKGDIPEGYSVSREKKERFSLILESASTNQTSMYLCASRQDTEAFFGQGTRLTVV.

DNA of the CDR3: TGTGCCAGCAGTTTATCCCCAAAAGGGCCAGGGTTTCGCAATCAGCCCCAGCATTTT. Protein: CASSLSPKGPGFRNQPQHF. The chain recombines TRBV28 with TRBJ1-5; perhaps TRBD1 as D (5 bases). This CDR3 is built from 19 residues. With 1 base removed from V and 2 bases from J, the gap between germline ends came to 21 bases. Germline CDR1 MDHEN, CDR2 SYDVKM.

This clone was seen only once. The chain uses TRBV11-1 and TRBJ1-2; D is uncertain. V was trimmed by 3 bases and J by 8 bases, leaving 13 bases between them. This CDR3 is 13 amino acids long. CDR1 is SGHAT, CDR2 FQDESV, per germline (reference sequence). CDR3 sequence (DNA): TGTGCCAGCAGCTTCGAGGAGGTCGGGGGCTACACCTTC. Translation: CASSFEEVGGYTF.

The V call is TRBV30, the J call TRBJ1-2, with D unresolved. Germline CDR1 GTSNPN, CDR2 SVGIG (reference sequence). The CDR3 has 15 residues. V lost 0 bases, J lost 0 bases, and 11 bases lay in between. CDR3 residues: CAWSVPENTNYGYTF. CDR3 bases: TGTGCCTGGAGTGTACCAGAAAACACTAACTATGGCTACACCTTC.

This clone was counted a single time. This chain uses TRBV5-1 with TRBJ2-5; 10 bases agree with TRBD1. The CDR3 spans 15 residues. The germline CDR1 and CDR2 sequences are SGHRS and YFSETQ. Germline trimming cut 4 bases from V and 5 bases from J; bases unmatched to any gene: 8. The CDR3 DNA sequence: TGCGCCAGCAGCCGACAGGGGGCGCAGGGGGAGACCCAGTACTTC. Translated: CASSRQGAQGETQYF.

This chain uses TRBV2 with TRBJ2-7, with a possible D match to TRBD1 (6 bases). The CDR3 loop spans 13 amino acids. Germline CDR1 and CDR2: SNHLY and FYNNEI. The ends were cut back, 8 bases at V and 2 bases at J, with 13 bases in the middle. The CDR3 sequence: CASRRQATYEQYF. For the CDR3, the DNA is TGTGCCAGCCGCCGACAGGCAACCTACGAGCAGTACTTC.

The genes are TRBV7-8 and TRBJ2-3, with a possible D match to TRBD2 (5 bases). From germline, CDR1 is SGHVS and CDR2 FQNEAQ. Trimming left V 5 bases short and J 4 bases short, with 19 bases between. CDR3 length: 16 amino acids. CDR3: CASSPQDWVGPDTQYF. The CDR3 nucleotides read TGTGCCAGCAGCCCTCAGGACTGGGTCGGTCCAGATACGCAGTATTTT.

This sequence joins TRBV2 and TRBJ1-2; D might be TRBD1 (5 bases). The V gene lost 6 bases and the J gene lost 2 bases, with 10 bases spanning the gap. Per the germline V gene, CDR1 is SNHLY and CDR2 is FYNNEI. The CDR3 is 13 amino acids. The CDR3 reads CASRDRTNYGYTF. The CDR3 nucleotides are TGTGCCAGCAGAGACAGAACCAACTATGGCTACACCTTC.

The rearrangement joins TRBV11-1 to TRBJ2-1; 12 nucleotides agree with TRBD2. Germline values: CDR1 SGHAT, CDR2 FQDESV (reference sequence). The CDR3 length is 15 residues. Trimming cost V 5 bases and J 6 bases; bases outside gene matches: 5. The CDR3, as DNA: TGTGCCAGCAGCATACGACTAGCGGGAGCCAATGAGCAGTTCTTC. Protein: CASSIRLAGANEQFF.

This chain uses TRBV9 with TRBJ2-5; 9 nucleotides line up with TRBD1. Trimming removed 4 bases from V and 5 bases from J; junction bases left unmatched: 9. Per germline, CDR1 SGDLS and CDR2 YYNGEE. The CDR3 has 15 residues. CDR3 in DNA: TGTGCCAGCAGCCCCGGGACAGGGAAAGGGGAGACCCAGTACTTC. As protein: CASSPGTGKGETQYF.

The CDR3 DNA is TGTGCCAGCAGCCCAGGGCAGGGTTGGACCTACGAGCAGTACTTC. This encodes CASSPGQGWTYEQYF. The V call is TRBV7-6, the J call TRBJ2-7; possibly TRBD1 for D (5 bases). V lost 5 bases and J lost 2, with 16 bases in between. This CDR3 has 15 residues. Per germline, CDR1 SGHVS and CDR2 FNYEAQ.

V and J are TRBV19 and TRBJ2-1, with D possibly TRBD2 on 6 matching bases. This CDR3 comprises 16 residues. Per germline, CDR1 LNHDA and CDR2 SQIVND (reference sequence). Trimming cost V 8 bases and J 4 bases, with 21 bases left between them. The CDR3 loop reads CASLSRGSGPYNEQFF. Here the CDR3 DNA reads TGTGCCAGTCTGTCCCGAGGGAGCGGGCCTTACAATGAGCAGTTCTTC.

The chain is built from TRBV5-1 and TRBJ1-2, with TRBD1 matching over 9 bases. The CDR3 sequence is 19 residues long. After removal of 2 bases from V and 7 bases from J, the junction contained 21 bases not matched to a gene. Germline lookup yields CDR1 SGHRS and CDR2 YFSETQ. The CDR3 here is CASSFEPPAPGQGMGGYTF. In DNA, the CDR3 is TGCGCCAGCAGCTTTGAGCCACCCGCTCCGGGACAGGGAATGGGTGGCTACACCTTC.

The V gene is TRBV10-3, the J gene TRBJ1-1; D is unclear. V was shortened by 3 bases and J by 0 bases, with 8 bases between the two germline ends. Germline CDR1 reads ENHRY; CDR2 reads SYGVKD. The CDR3 is 14 residues long. The CDR3 DNA is TGTGCCATCAGTGAAGGACGGCTGAACACTGAAGCTTTCTTT. This gives the protein CAISEGRLNTEAFF.

In DNA, the CDR3 is TGCGCCAGCAAGGTCCCCGGGGGGGTGGAGACCCAGTACTTC. This codes for CASKVPGGVETQYF. The rearrangement links TRBV5-1 to TRBJ2-5; 8 nucleotides line up with TRBD2. The CDR3 runs to 14 residues. CDR1 SGHRS and CDR2 YFSETQ come from the germline V gene. The J segment lost 5 bases and the V segment lost 6 bases, leaving 9 bases of the junction unmatched. Supplemented by reference TRBV5-1 and TRBJ2-5, the full variable domain reads KAGVTQTPRYLIKTRGQQVTLSCSPISGHRSVSWYQQTPGQGLQFLFEYFSETQRNKGNFPGRFSGRQFSNSRSEMNVSTLELGDSALYLCASKVPGGVETQYFGPGTRLLVL.

This chain uses TRBV18 with TRBJ2-1; 7 nucleotides match TRBD2. Germline CDR1 is KGHSH and CDR2 is LQKENI. V gave up 2 bases and J gave up 3 bases; unmatched junction bases: 1. This CDR3 comprises 14 residues. The CDR3 sequence: CASSPGTIYNEQFF. For the CDR3, the DNA is TGTGCCAGCTCACCAGGGACTATCTACAATGAGCAGTTCTTC.